This TCR beta chain was documented in a study of T cell responses to AZD1222 COVID-19 vaccine. Comments on this clone: Its antigen remains unknown.

Findings and caveats of the study: Females made up more of the donors, who were largely white British, and clonal diversity may have come out too low. Mapped onto spike, vaccine-associated CD4 TCRs spanned it and were dominant at 160-218 and 743-854.

The CDR3 is 13 amino acids. CDR1 and CDR2 (germline): SEHNR, FQNEAQ (reference sequence). The trim removed 3 bases at V and 4 bases at J, leaving 2 bases unmatched. Some clones are missing from TCRdb's copy, which holds only in-frame ones; the method was immunoSEQ multiplex PCR. The table shows under 130,000 clones, with about 90% occurring only once. This TCR derives from an adult in good health. The sample in question was peripheral blood, obtained on day 0 of AZD1222 vaccination. This chain joins TRBV7-9 and TRBJ1-1, with TRBD1 identical over 7 bases. CDR3 region: CASSLGQSTEAFF. In DNA, the CDR3 is TGTGCCAGCAGCTTGGGACAGAGCACTGAAGCTTTCTTT.